These T cell receptor beta chains were read from a single sample in a study of T cells in Graves' hyperthyroidism and ophthalmopathy. TCRdb called the multiplex PCR reads again in MiXCR, with one record for every CDR3 protein. The table shows 96,000 or so distinct CDR3 sequences, with around 50% occurring only once. The material sequenced was blood. These receptor sequences come from a woman aged 40 to 49 with Graves' hyperthyroidism. Each CDR3 is given with its conserved first and last residue. D genes are given only for firm matches. Some rows have no size entry. The others give once, few or many, or a class for an expanded clone.

CDR3nt,CDR3aa,abundance,j_gene,d_gene,v_gene
TGTGCCAGTAGCACGGGACAGTTTCATCAGCCCCAGCATTTT,CASSTGQFHQPQHF,many,TRBJ1-5,TRBD1,TRBV19
TGCAGTGCCTATGGACAGGGTAATGAAAAACTGTTTTTT,CSAYGQGNEKLFF,many,TRBJ1-4,TRBD1,TRBV20-1
TGTGCCAGCAGCTTTAATACCGGATCCACCGGGGAGCTGTTTTTT,CASSFNTGSTGELFF,many,TRBJ2-2,-,TRBV7-6
TGTGCCAGCAGTCCCGGGCCAGAGAGCTCATCAGATACGCAGTATTTT,CASSPGPESSSDTQYF,-,TRBJ2-3,-,TRBV6-5
TGTGCCAGCAGCTTACAGGGAATCGGGTCCGGGGAGCAGTACTTC,CASSLQGIGSGEQYF,-,TRBJ2-7,-,TRBV7-3
TGTGCCAGCAGAGCCGGGACAGCTAGCGGGACCCAGTACTTC,CASRAGTASGTQYF,few,TRBJ2-5,-,TRBV2
TGCAGTGTCCTAAAGGAGATCGGGCAGCCCCAGCATTTT,CSVLKEIGQPQHF,-,TRBJ1-5,-,TRBV20-1
TGTGCCACCGGCTACTTAGCGGGAGAGGGCACAGATACGCAGTATTTT,CATGYLAGEGTDTQYF,many,TRBJ2-3,TRBD2,TRBV10-3
TGCAGCGTGGGCCCGTTGGGGACCCAGTACTTC,CSVGPLGTQYF,-,TRBJ2-5,-,TRBV29-1
TGTGCCAGCAACCCCCTCGGGGGCAATGTTGGCGAAAAACTGTTTTTT,CASNPLGGNVGEKLFF,-,TRBJ1-4,-,TRBV2
TGCGCCAGCAGCTTCGGACAGGGGGGCGGCTACACCTTC,CASSFGQGGGYTF,-,TRBJ1-2,TRBD1,TRBV5-1
TGCAGCGTTTCCGGCGGGAGCTCCTACAATGAGCAGTTCTTC,CSVSGGSSYNEQFF,-,TRBJ2-1,TRBD2,TRBV29-1
TGTGCCCTCCCCCGAGACTGGTCTGACGGCTACGAGCAGTACTTC,CALPRDWSDGYEQYF,once,TRBJ2-7,-,TRBV15
TGCAGTCCGGCCGGGGGGCGCCTAAATGAAAAACTGTTTTTT,CSPAGGRLNEKLFF,many,TRBJ1-4,-,TRBV20-1
TGTGCCAGCAGTAGATGGGAGACCCAGTACTTT,CASSRWETQYF,-,TRBJ2-5,-,TRBV2
TGCGCCAGCAGCAGGGCCGGATCTGACCGGATACATAACACCGGGGAGCTGTTTTTT,CASSRAGSDRIHNTGELFF,-,TRBJ2-2,-,TRBV5-1
TGTGCCATCTCCGGGACTAGCGGGTGGCCCCAGTACTTC,CAISGTSGWPQYF,-,TRBJ2-5,TRBD2,TRBV10-3
TGCAGCGTTGGGACAGGGTTCACTGAAGCTTTCTTT,CSVGTGFTEAFF,-,TRBJ1-1,TRBD1,TRBV29-1
TGTGCCACCAGCAGAGTTGTAGGCAGGGATAGCTATGGCTACACCTTC,CATSRVVGRDSYGYTF,once,TRBJ1-2,-,TRBV15
TGTGCCAGCAACCTGGACAGGGGGAGTGGCGATCAGCCCCAGCATTTT,CASNLDRGSGDQPQHF,many,TRBJ1-5,TRBD1,TRBV7-3
TGTGCCAGCAGCACCGGAAGAACGCGCGAGCATTTT,CASSTGRTREHF,-,TRBJ1-5,-,TRBV2
TGTGCCAGCAGCCAAGGGGGCCACAATCAGCCCCAGCATTTT,CASSQGGHNQPQHF,many,TRBJ1-5,-,TRBV14
TGTGCCAGCAGCCTGACAGGGGAAGGTGAAGCTTTCTTT,CASSLTGEGEAFF,many,TRBJ1-1,TRBD1,TRBV5-6
TGTGCCAGCAGGCCGGACAGGGCGGGGGAGACCCAGTACTTC,CASRPDRAGETQYF,few,TRBJ2-5,TRBD1,TRBV7-9
TGTGCCAGCAGAAGGAGGGGGCCAGAGACCCAGTACTTC,CASRRRGPETQYF,many,TRBJ2-5,-,TRBV5-6
TGTGCCAGCAGCTCCCCGGCACAGGGTAGCGGGAGGGCCTGGGCCTACGAGCAGTACTTC,CASSSPAQGSGRAWAYEQYF,-,TRBJ2-7,TRBD2,TRBV12-3/TRBV12-4
TGTGCCAGTAGTATAATGGGGGGTTACGAGCAGTACTTC,CASSIMGGYEQYF,many,TRBJ2-7,-,TRBV19
TGCAGCGTTGATAGGACAGGGGGCTGGGGGGCCAACGTCCTGACTTTC,CSVDRTGGWGANVLTF,-,TRBJ2-6,TRBD1,TRBV29-1
TGTGCCAGCAGTGTCTCTGCAGACGGGCACGGGGAGCTGTTTTTT,CASSVSADGHGELFF,-,TRBJ2-2,-,TRBV2
TGCAGTGCTAGCCGGACAGGGCTGGATCAGCCCCAGCATTTT,CSASRTGLDQPQHF,many,TRBJ1-5,TRBD1,TRBV20-1
TGCGCCAGCAGCCAAGAACTAGCGGGCTCCTACGAGCAGTACTTC,CASSQELAGSYEQYF,many,TRBJ2-7,TRBD2,TRBV4-1
TGTGCCAGCAGCTCCGGGACAGGGGCTTTTGGTGAAGCTTTCTTT,CASSSGTGAFGEAFF,few,TRBJ1-1,TRBD1,TRBV7-9
TGTGCCATCAGTGGCGAAGGGGGACTAGCGGGAGGTGAGCAGTACTTC,CAISGEGGLAGGEQYF,many,TRBJ2-7,TRBD2,TRBV10-3
TGTGCCAGCTCACCGCGACAGGGGATACAAAATTCACCCCTCCACTTT,CASSPRQGIQNSPLHF,many,TRBJ1-6,TRBD1,TRBV9
TGTGCCAGCAGCGGACAAAACACCATATATTTT,CASSGQNTIYF,many,TRBJ1-3,-,TRBV9
TGTGCCAGCAGTGACCCAGGGTACGCTGAAGCCTTCTTT,CASSDPGYAEAFF,-,TRBJ1-1,-,TRBV6-4
TGTGCCACCAGCGCCCGACGGACAGGGTTGGGAGGGAGCAATCAGCCCCAGCATTTT,CATSARRTGLGGSNQPQHF,-,TRBJ1-5,TRBD1,TRBV15
TGTGCCAGCAGAAGACAGGGGGCAATTGAGAACACTGAAGCTTTCTTT,CASRRQGAIENTEAFF,-,TRBJ1-1,TRBD1,TRBV7-9
TGTGCCAGCAATGGCGCGGGACCCGGCCGTCAGCACTTC,CASNGAGPGRQHF,many,TRBJ2-7,-,TRBV2
TGTGCCAGCACCGACAGGGGTACCAATCAGCCCCAGCATTTT,CASTDRGTNQPQHF,-,TRBJ1-5,TRBD1,TRBV7-8
-,CASSFYICSAIGPGRGWAFF,-,TRBJ1-1,-,TRBV7-2